The 18 T cell receptor beta chains in this list originate from one sample, sequenced in a study of T-cell reconstitution after alpha-beta-depleted transplantation in children. A TCRbeta library incorporating unique molecular identifiers was prepared. TCRdb ran MiXCR on the PCR reads and lists one entry per CDR3 protein. The sample holds around 580,000 distinct CDR3 sequences, approximately 30% seen once. This specimen was PBMCs, taken before TCRalphabeta/CD19-depleted stem cell transplant. Receptors were obtained from a boy under two years old with Wiskott-Aldrich syndrome, due to receive a stem cell transplant.

This clonotype came up a few times. The chain combines TRBV24-1 with TRBJ2-7; TRBD1 is a possible D gene (8 bases). The CDR3 is 17 amino acids. V gave up 5 bases and J gave up 6 bases, with 25 bases separating them. Germline CDR1 is KGHDR and CDR2 is SFDVKD. The CDR3 region is CATSGDRRGTIICEQYF. The CDR3 region has the DNA TGTGCCACCAGTGGGGACAGGAGGGGGACTATCATCTGCGAGCAGTACTTC.

This clonotype was detected only a few times. The chain employs TRBV11-3 and TRBJ2-3; tentatively, D is TRBD1 or TRBD2 (6 bases each). The CDR3 runs 15 residues. Germline V gene sequence: CDR1 SGHNT, CDR2 YENEEA. Trimming pared 1 base from V and 8 bases from J, leaving 16 bases between. CDR3 coding DNA: TGTGCCAGCAGCTTAGCCCATCGACTAGGGGGTACGCAGTATTTT. Translation gives CASSLAHRLGGTQYF.

The table lists this clonotype with a few counts. The rearrangement joins TRBV2 to TRBJ2-1; the match to TRBD2 covers 11 bases. The CDR3 runs to 15 residues. Trimming took 4 bases from V and 5 from J; bases not matched to a gene: 4. Per germline, CDR1 SNHLY and CDR2 FYNNEI. CDR3 DNA: TGTGCCAGCAGTGGGGGACTAGCGGTAAACAATGAGCAGTTCTTC. Protein product: CASSGGLAVNNEQFF.

The rearrangement uses TRBV5-1 and TRBJ1-1, with D possibly matching TRBD1 (5 bases). Germline CDR1 is SGHRS and CDR2 is YFSETQ. Trimming removed 2 bases at V and 1 base at J, with 15 bases between. This CDR3 region has 16 residues. The CDR3 loop reads CASSFIAGTANTEAFF. CDR3 sequence (DNA): TGCGCCAGCAGCTTTATCGCCGGGACGGCGAACACTGAAGCTTTCTTT.

This clonotype was observed at least ten times. This chain joins TRBV5-1 and TRBJ2-2; D remains unclear. This CDR3 has 15 amino acids. Per germline, CDR1 SGHRS and CDR2 YFSETQ. V shed 4 bases and J shed 2 bases, with 12 bases lying between them. The CDR3 protein is CASSPTGINTGELFF. CDR3 coding DNA: TGCGCCAGCAGCCCGACTGGGATTAACACCGGGGAGCTGTTTTTT.

This chain links TRBV27 with TRBJ2-1; 7 bases are shared with TRBD2. The CDR3 sequence is 14 residues long. Germline V gives CDR1 MNHEY, CDR2 SMNVEV (reference sequence). J lost 5 bases, V lost 2 bases, and 3 bases had no gene match. The CDR3 DNA sequence: TGTGCCAGCAGTTTAGAGGCGGGGGACAATGAGCAGTTCTTC. Translation: CASSLEAGDNEQFF.

The chain has TRBV28 and TRBJ2-7, with D unclear. Germline CDR1 reads MDHEN; CDR2 reads SYDVKM. This CDR3 is built from 13 residues. V lost 3 bases and J 3 bases, leaving 9 bases between the germline ends. The CDR3: CASSFSPHYEQYF. In DNA form, the CDR3 reads TGTGCCAGCAGTTTCTCGCCTCACTACGAGCAGTACTTC.

This clonotype has more than one count but fewer than ten. V and J are TRBV10-3 and TRBJ2-7; unclear D gene. This CDR3 is built from 13 residues. CDR1 and CDR2 from the germline V gene are ENHRY and SYGVKD. The V gene lost 2 bases and the J gene lost 6 bases, with 11 bases spanning the gap. For the CDR3, the DNA is TGTGCCATCAGTGAGCTAGTTGGCGGCGAGCAGTACTTC. It specifies CAISELVGGEQYF.

V is TRBV5-6 and J is TRBJ2-7; a possible D gene is TRBD1 (6 bases). Germline values: CDR1 SGHDT, CDR2 YYEEEE. V was trimmed by 7 bases and J by 2 bases, leaving 22 bases between them. The CDR3 totals 16 residues. The CDR3, as DNA: TGTGCCAGCCCCTCAAAAACAGGGCTATCCCCCTACGAGCAGTACTTC. Protein: CASPSKTGLSPYEQYF.

The chain has TRBV27 and TRBJ1-2; TRBD1 might be the D (5 bases). CDR1 is MNHEY and CDR2 is SMNVEV in the germline V gene (reference sequence). V was shortened by 6 bases and J by 4 bases, with 18 bases between the two germline ends. The CDR3 is made up of 15 amino acids. CDR3 sequence: CASRKTGRQSYGYTF. CDR3 coding DNA: TGTGCCAGCAGAAAAACGGGACGCCAGTCCTATGGCTACACCTTC.

Only a few counts were recorded for this clonotype. The chain recombines TRBV5-1 with TRBJ2-1, with TRBD2 matching over 11 bases. V shed 1 base, J shed 10 bases, and the junction held 7 bases outside the gene matches. The CDR3 length is 15 residues. CDR1 is SGHRS, CDR2 YFSETQ, per germline. CDR3 sequence reads: CASSLILAGGGEQFF. The CDR3, as DNA: TGCGCCAGCAGCTTGATCTTAGCGGGAGGGGGGGAGCAGTTCTTC.

The chain uses TRBV27 and TRBJ2-7; 9 positions agree with TRBD2. The junction had 10 bases not matched to a gene; V was cut back by 7 bases and J by 6 bases. CDR1 MNHEY and CDR2 SMNVEV come from the germline V gene (reference sequence). The CDR3 covers 14 residues. The CDR3 coding sequence is TGTGCCAGCACCGGGCTAGCGGGGAGATCCGAGCAGTACTTC. Amino acid sequence: CASTGLAGRSEQYF.

The chain carries TRBV10-2 and TRBJ2-1; 9 nucleotides match TRBD2. The CDR3 has 15 residues. J lost 7 bases, V lost 4 bases, and 8 bases had no gene match. Germline V CDR1 and CDR2: WSHSY, SAAADI. In nucleotides, the CDR3 is TGCGCCAGCAGTGGTAGCGGGAGTCAGGCTAATGAGCAGTTCTTC. This translates into CASSGSGSQANEQFF.

This clonotype was picked up a small number of times. The chain carries TRBV4-1 and TRBJ1-1; unclear D gene. The CDR3 totals 14 residues. The V gene's germline CDR1 is MGHRA and CDR2 YSYEKL. The ends were cut back, 3 bases at V and 5 bases at J, with 13 bases in the middle. The CDR3 nucleotides read TGCGCCAGCAGCCAGGCAGGTAATGGAACTGAAGCTTTCTTT. This codes for CASSQAGNGTEAFF.

The gene calls are TRBV11-2 and TRBJ1-1, with TRBD1 matching over 7 bases. CDR1 is SGHAT and CDR2 is FQNNGV in the germline V gene. This CDR3 spans 17 amino acids. V shed 6 bases and J 4 bases; nucleotides not matched to a gene: 17. The CDR3 here is CASRSTRGRGRSTEAFF. In nucleotides, the CDR3 is TGTGCCAGCAGATCAACTCGGGGAAGGGGGCGAAGCACTGAAGCTTTCTTT.

Concerning this clonotype: One end of the junction is discordant with germline, which a read error may explain. V gene TRBV10-2 combines with J gene TRBJ2-6; D is perhaps TRBD1 (6 bases). Per the germline V gene, CDR1 is WSHSY and CDR2 is SAAADI. The CDR3 loop spans 18 amino acids. The DNA for the CDR3 is TGCGCCAGCAATGGCAGGGGCCATACTAGTTCTGGGGCCAACGGCCTGACTTTC. Translated: CASNGRGHTSSGANGLTF.

The CDR3 is CASSRGQGSGNTIYF. The CDR3 DNA follows: TGCGCCAGCAGCCGGGGACAGGGGAGTGGAAACACCATATATTTT. The chain has TRBV5-1 and TRBJ1-3; 10 nucleotides agree with TRBD1. The length of the CDR3 is 15 residues. Losses at the gene ends were 4 bases for V and 3 bases for J; bases not matched to a gene: 4. CDR1 is SGHRS, CDR2 YFSETQ, per germline. The full variable domain, in which reference TRBV5-1 and TRBJ1-3 provide the parts outside the CDR3, is KAGVTQTPRYLIKTRGQQVTLSCSPISGHRSVSWYQQTPGQGLQFLFEYFSETQRNKGNFPGRFSGRQFSNSRSEMNVSTLELGDSALYLCASSRGQGSGNTIYFGEGSWLTVV.

This clonotype showed up just once. The chain has TRBV20-1 and TRBJ2-1, with D possibly TRBD2 on 5 matching bases. Trimming took off 4 bases at V and 7 bases at J, with 11 bases between the two ends. CDR1 and CDR2 from the germline V gene are DFQATT and SNEGSKA (reference sequence). The CDR3 contains 12 residues. The CDR3 sequence is CSAITDYNEQFF. The CDR3 DNA reads as TGCAGTGCTATCACCGACTATAATGAGCAGTTCTTC.